This T cell receptor beta chain came from a study of regulatory dendritic cells for organ transplantation. Study details: On day 6, the dendritic cells were exposed to LPS.

The repertoire was sequenced with immunoSEQ multiplex PCR; TCRdb's copy has only in-frame clones and lacks some. The data show 12,000 or so clones, 89% seen once. CDR1 is SGHDT and CDR2 is YYEEEE in the germline V gene. The CDR3 loop spans 12 amino acids. V was trimmed by 4 bases and J by 6 bases, leaving 9 bases between them. Study conclusions and caveats: Memory CD8+ T cells were the most oligoclonal; naive cells were highly diverse. Between individuals, the alloreactive memory CD8+ T cell pool differed considerably.

Sorted T cells were CFSE-labeled and cultured roughly five days with allogeneic regulatory or mature dendritic cells at 1:10. FACS sorted CD4+ or CD8+ T cells into CD45RA+ naive and CD45RO+ memory. With respect to this clone: Antigen specificity is unknown.

This clonotype was obtained from a human donor in good health. The rearrangement uses TRBV5-6 and TRBJ2-3, with D hard to call. Sequenced sample: naive CD8+ T cells from blood cultured with dendritic cells. The subset: CD45RA+ naive T cells. The CDR3 DNA is TGTGCCAGCAGCCCCACCGCCGATACGCAGTATTTT. It translates to CASSPTADTQYF.